The next 29 T cell receptor beta chains were all read from a single sample in a study of T cells in pancreatic ductal adenocarcinoma. Selected pancreatic ductal adenocarcinoma patients had undergone surgery without neoadjuvant therapy. Clones were sequenced by immunoSEQ multiplex PCR, and TCRdb holds only the in-frame ones, with some missing. Of approximately 97,000 clones listed, about 95% are singletons. Sequenced input: PBMCs. These receptors were obtained from a human donor with pancreatic ductal adenocarcinoma.

This clone occurred once. The chain recombines TRBV18 with TRBJ2-3, with 7 bases that match TRBD2. The junction had 12 bases not matched to a gene; V was cut back by 3 bases and J by 9 bases. The CDR3 runs 15 residues. The germline gives CDR1 KGHSH, CDR2 LQKENI. The CDR3 here is CASSPTEGLVKTQYF. The CDR3 DNA is TGTGCCAGCTCACCCACAGAAGGACTAGTGAAAACGCAGTATTTT.

This clone was seen a single time. The J gene is TRBJ1-1, the V gene TRBV5-6, with TRBD1 as a possible D gene (5 bases). Germline V gene lookup returns CDR1 SGHDT and CDR2 YYEEEE. The CDR3 has 13 amino acids. V gave up 2 bases and J gave up 5 bases, with 10 bases separating them. CDR3 DNA sequence: TGTGCCAGCAGCTTCGGGGGGGTTACTGAAGCTTTCTTT. This gives the protein CASSFGGVTEAFF.

This chain links TRBV13 with TRBJ2-5; 11 nucleotides match TRBD2. Germline V lookup: CDR1 PRHDT, CDR2 FYEKMQ (reference sequence). J was trimmed by 3 bases and V by 5 bases; bases with no gene match: 5. The CDR3 extends over 15 amino acids. The CDR3 loop is CASSPLAGAEETQYF. In nucleotides, the CDR3 is TGTGCCAGCAGCCCACTAGCGGGAGCGGAAGAGACCCAGTACTTC.

V usage is TRBV2 and J usage is TRBJ2-5; 10 bases line up with TRBD2. The ends lost 8 bases at V and 5 bases at J; junction bases unmatched: 11. This CDR3 comprises 15 residues. Germline lookup yields CDR1 SNHLY and CDR2 FYNNEI. For the CDR3, the DNA is TGTGCCAGCGGGAGGGGACTAGCGAGGAAGGAGACCCAGTACTTC. This encodes CASGRGLARKETQYF.

V is TRBV9 and J is TRBJ1-1, with D possibly TRBD1 on 6 matching bases. CDR3 length: 13 amino acids. Germline V gene data show CDR1 as SGDLS and CDR2 as YYNGEE. Trimming removed 4 bases at V and 3 bases at J, with 10 bases between. The CDR3 DNA follows: TGTGCCAGCAGCACACAGGGTGACACTGAAGCTTTCTTT. Its protein product is CASSTQGDTEAFF.

V usage is TRBV18 and J usage is TRBJ2-6; D is uncertain. V was pared by 2 bases and J by 0 bases, with 11 bases between. The CDR3 is made up of 17 amino acids. CDR1 and CDR2 from the germline V gene are KGHSH and LQKENI. The CDR3 DNA is TGTGCCAGCTCACCAATGGTCTCTAGCTCTGGGGCCAACGTCCTGACTTTC. Its protein is CASSPMVSSSGANVLTF.

The V call is TRBV11-2, the J call TRBJ2-6; D unclear. There are 17 residues in the CDR3. Germline V gene sequence: CDR1 SGHAT, CDR2 FQNNGV. The germline V and J ends were trimmed by 0 bases and 0 bases, with 9 bases remaining between them. The CDR3 coding sequence is TGTGCCAGCAGCTTAGATCCGGGTCGCTCTGGGGCCAACGTCCTGACTTTC. It encodes CASSLDPGRSGANVLTF.

This chain uses TRBV7-2 with TRBJ1-2, with D tentatively TRBD1 (6 bases). Germline assignment: CDR1 SGHTA and CDR2 FQGNSA. This CDR3 is 14 amino acids long. V lost 5 bases, J lost 7 bases, and 17 bases lay in between. CDR3 protein: CASSVQAGGPGYTF. In nucleotides, the CDR3 is TGTGCCAGCAGCGTTCAGGCGGGGGGCCCTGGCTACACCTTC.

The chain joins TRBV11-2 to TRBJ2-7; D is perhaps TRBD2 (5 bases). Germline V gene data show CDR1 as SGHAT and CDR2 as FQNNGV. CDR3 size: 12 residues. V dropped 3 bases and J dropped 4 bases, with 7 bases sitting between them. The CDR3 sequence: CASSLDFYEQYF. CDR3 coding DNA: TGTGCCAGCAGCTTGGACTTTTACGAGCAGTACTTC.

The chain is built from TRBV2 and TRBJ2-1, with D perhaps TRBD2 (5 bases). Germline CDR1 is SNHLY and CDR2 is FYNNEI. V was shortened by 6 bases and J by 6 bases, with 15 bases between the two germline ends. The length of the CDR3 is 14 residues. The DNA of the CDR3 is TGTGCCAGCAGGAGCGGTACCCAATCCAATGAGCAGTTCTTC. Translating it yields CASRSGTQSNEQFF.

V is TRBV18 and J is TRBJ1-2; perhaps TRBD1 as D (5 bases). The V gene lost 0 bases and the J gene lost 4 bases, with 9 bases spanning the gap. CDR1 is KGHSH and CDR2 is LQKENI in the germline V gene. The CDR3 spans 14 residues. The CDR3 region is CASSPPETAYGYTF. CDR3 DNA sequence: TGTGCCAGCTCACCACCGGAGACAGCCTATGGCTACACCTTC. The complete variable domain, with remaining parts taken from reference TRBV18 and TRBJ1-2, reads NAGVMQNPRHLVRRRGQEARLRCSPMKGHSHVYWYRQLPEEGLKFMVYLQKENIIDESGMPKERFSAEFPKEGPSILRIQQVVRGDSAAYFCASSPPETAYGYTFGSGTRLTVV.

J is TRBJ2-5 and V is TRBV10-3; 12 positions agree with TRBD2. The CDR3 consists of 16 residues. Germline loops: CDR1 ENHRY, CDR2 SYGVKD. V was pared by 4 bases and J by 1 base, with 4 bases of the junction left unmatched. Here the CDR3 reads CAISARGLAGQETQYF. Here the CDR3 DNA reads TGTGCCATCAGTGCGCGGGGACTAGCGGGCCAAGAGACCCAGTACTTC.

This rearrangement joins TRBV2 to TRBJ1-4, with D possibly being TRBD1 (6 bases). Germline loops: CDR1 SNHLY, CDR2 FYNNEI. With 6 bases removed from V and 7 bases from J, the gap between germline ends came to 15 bases. This CDR3 is 14 amino acids long. CDR3 protein: CASSRVGAGEKLFF. Written as DNA, the CDR3 is TGTGCCAGCAGCCGAGTGGGGGCAGGTGAAAAACTGTTTTTT.

Note on this clone: The junction shows a germline mismatch at one end, possibly a read error. The chain joins TRBV7-7 to TRBJ2-5; 7 bases map to TRBD2. The CDR3 is 14 residues long. Germline CDR1 is SSHAT and CDR2 is FNYEAQ (reference sequence). CDR3 protein: CASSPAGRQETQYF. CDR3 in DNA: TGTGCTAGCAGCCCAGCGGGAAGGCAAGAGACCCAGTACTTC.

The chain's CDR3 is CASSPPGGSGANVLTF. In DNA, the CDR3 is TGTGCCAGCAGCCCCCCGGGGGGGTCTGGGGCCAACGTCCTGACTTTC. The chain links TRBV9 to TRBJ2-6; 8 bases agree with TRBD2. Trimming cost V 4 bases and J 1 base; bases outside gene matches: 4. The CDR3 sequence is 16 residues long. The germline CDR1 and CDR2 sequences are SGDLS and YYNGEE.

The chain recombines TRBV6-5 with TRBJ2-1; a possible D gene is TRBD2 (6 bases). Germline V gene sequence: CDR1 MNHEY, CDR2 SVGAGI. The CDR3 extends over 12 amino acids. V lost 7 bases and J lost 10, with 14 bases in between. CDR3: CASMGGIGEQFF. CDR3 in DNA: TGTGCCAGCATGGGGGGAATAGGGGAGCAGTTCTTC.

The chain uses TRBV6-1 and TRBJ1-3, with 7 bases fitting TRBD1. Germline assignment: CDR1 MNHNS and CDR2 SASEGT. This CDR3 has 12 amino acids. V was clipped by 9 bases and J by 8 bases; unmatched bases: 7. CDR3: CASGQVLDTIYF. CDR3 nucleotide sequence: TGTGCCAGTGGACAGGTGTTAGACACCATATATTTT.

This chain uses TRBV25-1 with TRBJ2-3, with no clear D. In germline, CDR1 is MGHDK, CDR2 SYGVNS. This CDR3 region has 15 residues. Trimming removed 4 bases from V and 2 bases from J, with 13 bases in between. Here the CDR3 reads CASSARRKDTDTQYF. CDR3 coding DNA: TGTGCCAGCAGTGCTCGGCGGAAGGACACAGATACGCAGTATTTT.

The genes are TRBV21-1 and TRBJ2-7; the table's D gene call, TRBD1, was not cross checked with the DNA. TRBV21-1 corresponds to a pseudogene. This CDR3 has 16 residues. This chain's CDR3 is CASSENWGQPSYEQYF. The CDR3 bases are TGTGCCAGCAGCGAAAATTGGGGACAGCCGTCCTACGAGCAGTACTTC.

This sequence joins TRBV7-3 and TRBJ2-3; the D gene is possibly TRBD1 (5 bases). The CDR3 spans 14 residues. Germline CDR1 and CDR2: SGHTA and FQGTGA. The V and J ends lost 5 bases and 3 bases respectively, with 12 bases between them. Here the CDR3 reads CASSTYRKTDTQYF. In DNA form, the CDR3 reads TGTGCCAGCAGCACATACAGGAAAACAGATACGCAGTATTTT.

This chain uses TRBV4-2 with TRBJ1-4, with a weak D call TRBD1 (5 bases). Per germline, CDR1 LGHNA and CDR2 YNFKEQ. The CDR3 contains 15 residues. With 0 bases removed from V and 13 bases from J, the gap between germline ends came to 18 bases. The DNA of the CDR3 is TGTGCCAGCAGCCAAGATTTAGGTAGGACCCAGGGACTGTTTTTT. It codes for CASSQDLGRTQGLFF.

The DNA of the CDR3 is TGTGCCAGCAGTTTTTATCAAGCAAACACCATATATTTT. Translated, it gives CASSFYQANTIYF. The J gene is TRBJ1-3, the V gene TRBV28, with D unclear. V dropped 3 bases and J dropped 6 bases, with 9 bases sitting between them. CDR1 is MDHEN and CDR2 is SYDVKM in the germline V gene. There are 13 residues in the CDR3.

This chain uses TRBV11-2 with TRBJ2-3; 7 nucleotides line up with TRBD2. Germline CDR1 SGHAT, CDR2 FQNNGV. With 2 bases clipped from V and 7 bases from J, the junction kept 6 bases outside the gene matches. The CDR3 runs 14 residues. CDR3 in amino acids: CASSLPAGKNTQYF. The CDR3 DNA reads TGTGCCAGCAGCTTACCAGCGGGGAAAAATACGCAGTATTTT.

CDR3 residues: CASTLAGVGGEQFF. The DNA for the CDR3 is TGTGCCAGCACCCTAGCGGGAGTGGGGGGTGAGCAGTTCTTC. This chain uses TRBV5-4 with TRBJ2-1; 10 nucleotides match TRBD2. Looked up from germline, CDR1 is SGHNT and CDR2 is YYREEE (reference sequence). This CDR3 comprises 14 residues. V shed 6 bases, J shed 9 bases, and the junction held 9 bases outside the gene matches.

This clone was seen a single time. The genes are TRBV2 and TRBJ2-6, with D perhaps TRBD2 (5 bases). Looked up from germline, CDR1 is SNHLY and CDR2 is FYNNEI. Between the trimmed V and J ends, which lost 5 bases and 2 bases, there was a span of 10 bases. This CDR3 is 15 amino acids long. The CDR3 here is CASSITAAGANVLTF. For the CDR3, the DNA is TGTGCCAGCAGTATCACAGCGGCTGGGGCCAACGTCCTGACTTTC.

This rearrangement joins TRBV28 to TRBJ2-7, with D possibly matching TRBD1 (8 bases). The CDR3 spans 13 residues. CDR1 MDHEN and CDR2 SYDVKM come from the germline V gene. The ends were cut back, 10 bases at V and 3 bases at J, with 16 bases in the middle. Here the CDR3 DNA reads TGTGCCACCAGGGGGGGGACAGGCTACGAGCAGTACTTC. As protein: CATRGGTGYEQYF.

The rearrangement links TRBV11-2 to TRBJ2-7; tentative D call: TRBD2 (5 bases). Germline loops: CDR1 SGHAT, CDR2 FQNNGV. The CDR3 is made up of 16 amino acids. Trimming shortened V by 4 bases and J by 1 base, and 17 bases separated the two germline ends. Written as DNA, the CDR3 is TGTGCCAGCAGCTGGGGTAGCGACCCCTATTCCTACGAGCAGTACTTC. This sequence encodes CASSWGSDPYSYEQYF.

The chain couples TRBV6-5 to TRBJ2-7, with D perhaps TRBD2 (5 bases). V lost 10 bases, J lost 1 base, and 17 bases lay in between. Germline CDR1 and CDR2: MNHEY and SVGAGI. The CDR3 length is 14 residues. The chain's CDR3 is CATSLGGRSYEQYF. CDR3 sequence (DNA): TGTGCCACCTCCCTGGGTGGGAGATCCTACGAGCAGTACTTC.

Here the CDR3 reads CASSLWAGIDFEQYF. The DNA for the CDR3 is TGCGCCAGCAGCTTGTGGGCGGGGATAGACTTCGAGCAGTACTTC. The rearrangement joins TRBV5-1 to TRBJ2-7, with TRBD2 as a possible D gene (6 bases). V lost 1 base, J lost 6 bases, and 17 bases lay in between. The CDR3 consists of 15 residues. Germline values: CDR1 SGHRS, CDR2 YFSETQ.